A single sample is the source of the 10 T cell receptor beta chains below, sequenced in a study of T cell repertoires in cytomegalovirus infection. No antigen is known for these receptors. Each CDR3 protein gets one entry after TCRdb re-called the reads with MiXCR. The table shows roughly 68,000 distinct CDR3 sequences, with 20% to 25% occurring only once. The input for sequencing was CD8+ T cells from cultured PBMCs, taken from culture after CMV antigen stimulation. The receptors originated from a human donor in good health (CMV status not recorded). Some clones in this sample may be carry-over from other donors' samples.

This chain links TRBV5-5 with TRBJ1-3; no definite D call. There are 15 residues in the CDR3. CDR1 is SGHKS and CDR2 is YYEKEE in the germline V gene (reference sequence). V was clipped by 0 bases and J by 0 bases, with 7 bases between them. The CDR3 nucleotides are TGTGCCAGCAGCTTGGACTTACTCTCTGGAAACACCATATATTTT. This encodes CASSLDLLSGNTIYF.

The CDR3 bases are TGTGCCAGCAGTTTAAGGGACAGGTTGAACACTGAAGCTTTCTTT. Translated: CASSLRDRLNTEAFF. The chain is built from TRBV28 and TRBJ1-1, with 8 bases aligning to TRBD1. V shed 2 bases, J shed 0 bases, and the junction held 2 bases outside the gene matches. Germline values: CDR1 MDHEN, CDR2 SYDVKM. CDR3 size: 15 residues.

CDR3 amino acids: CASSRTGTGSYEQYF. As DNA, the CDR3 is TGTGCCAGCAGTCGAACCGGGACAGGGTCCTACGAGCAGTACTTC. V gene TRBV7-3 combines with J gene TRBJ2-7; 9 bases map to TRBD1. After removal of 6 bases from V and 1 base from J, the junction contained 7 bases not matched to a gene. Germline V gene sequence: CDR1 SGHTA, CDR2 FQGTGA. The CDR3 is made up of 15 amino acids.

The rearrangement links TRBV7-9 to TRBJ1-1; 8 nucleotides align to TRBD1. The germline V gene has CDR1 SEHNR and CDR2 FQNEAQ (reference sequence). The CDR3 has 14 residues. J was trimmed by 1 base and V by 5 bases; bases with no gene match: 3. The CDR3 nucleotides are TGTGCCAGCAGCCCAGGGGGCACGAACACTGAAGCTTTCTTT. The encoded protein is CASSPGGTNTEAFF.

This clonotype was seen a few times. The genes are TRBV19 and TRBJ1-1, with D unclear. Germline values: CDR1 LNHDA, CDR2 SQIVND (reference sequence). CDR3 size: 13 residues. Trimming pared 2 bases from V and 0 bases from J, leaving 4 bases between. CDR3 in amino acids: CASSIWVNTEAFF. The CDR3 DNA sequence: TGTGCCAGTAGTATATGGGTGAACACTGAAGCTTTCTTT.

This clonotype was observed a few times. This chain uses TRBV7-2 with TRBJ1-5; possible D gene TRBD1, 6 bases. V gave up 0 bases and J gave up 4 bases, with 13 bases separating them. Germline V lookup: CDR1 SGHTA, CDR2 FQGNSA. The CDR3 runs to 16 residues. The CDR3 here is CASSLAGGGKNQPQHF. The CDR3 DNA reads TGTGCCAGCAGCTTAGCGGGAGGGGGAAAAAATCAGCCCCAGCATTTT.

This clonotype came up a few times. The V call is TRBV2, the J call TRBJ1-2; no clear D gene. CDR1 is SNHLY and CDR2 is FYNNEI in the germline V gene. The CDR3 loop spans 14 amino acids. The V and J ends lost 3 bases and 4 bases respectively, with 12 bases between them. The CDR3 here is CASSEGRQLYGYTF. The CDR3 DNA follows: TGTGCCAGCAGTGAGGGCAGGCAACTCTATGGCTACACCTTC.

The sample holds a few counts of this clonotype. The J gene is TRBJ1-4, the V gene TRBV7-2; tentatively, D is TRBD1 (5 bases). Trimming took 1 base from V and 6 from J, leaving 12 bases between them. Germline values: CDR1 SGHTA, CDR2 FQGNSA. CDR3 length equals 15 residues. In nucleotides, the CDR3 is TGTGCCAGCAGCTTAGGCGGACACGGAGATGAAAAACTGTTTTTT. As protein: CASSLGGHGDEKLFF.

This clonotype was seen only a few times. The genes are TRBV7-3 and TRBJ2-7; D remains ambiguous. Trimming removed 0 bases at V and 2 bases at J, with 5 bases between. Germline CDR1 SGHTA, CDR2 FQGTGA. The length of the CDR3 is 13 residues. The CDR3 protein is CASSLTDTYEQYF. CDR3 nucleotides: TGTGCCAGCAGCTTAACAGATACCTACGAGCAGTACTTC.

This clonotype was observed once. The chain joins TRBV20-1 to TRBJ2-5, with TRBD2 matching 8 bases. The V gene's germline CDR1 is DFQATT and CDR2 SNEGSKA (reference sequence). CDR3 length: 16 residues. The J segment lost 2 bases and the V segment lost 4 bases, leaving 12 bases of the junction unmatched. CDR3 sequence reads: CSATPLSSGAQETQYF. For the CDR3, the DNA is TGCAGTGCTACCCCCCTTAGTAGCGGGGCTCAAGAGACCCAGTACTTC.